Listed here is a single T cell receptor beta chain. Here immunoSEQ multiplex PCR was the method, and the copy in TCRdb shows in-frame clones only, minus some. Of about 170,000 clones listed, around 84% are singletons. The sample belongs to a study of blood T cell repertoires in COVID-19. Germline V gives CDR1 SGHNT, CDR2 YYREEE (reference sequence). Trimming stripped 4 bases from V and 2 bases from J, with 12 bases between. The CDR3 runs to 14 residues. Specimen: peripheral blood. V usage is TRBV5-4 and J usage is TRBJ2-5; D is possibly TRBD1 (6 bases). This sequence was found in a man aged 45 to 65 with active or convalescent COVID-19. This CDR3 reads CASSTQRGQETQYF. The DNA for the CDR3 is TGTGCCAGCAGCACTCAGAGGGGGCAAGAGACCCAGTACTTC. The variable domain in full, with the rest retrieved from reference TRBV5-4 and TRBJ2-5, is ETGVTQSPTHLIKTRGQQVTLRCSSQSGHNTVSWYQQALGQGPQFIFQYYREEENGRGNFPPRFSGLQFPNYSSELNVNALELDDSALYLCASSTQRGQETQYFGPGTRLLVL.